Below, 14 T cell receptor beta chains from the same sample are listed, as sequenced in a study of blood T cell repertoires in COVID-19. Clones were read by immunoSEQ multiplex PCR, and TCRdb kept only the in-frame ones, dropping some. There are some 250,000 clones in the sample; 82% occur only once, and about 3% lies in the top ten. Material for sequencing was peripheral blood. Receptors were obtained from a woman under 30 with acute or convalescent COVID-19.

This chain links TRBV18 with TRBJ1-1, with TRBD1 identical over 11 bases. In germline, CDR1 is KGHSH, CDR2 LQKENI. Trimming removed 3 bases from V and 1 base from J; junction bases left unmatched: 7. This CDR3 spans 17 amino acids. CDR3 sequence (DNA): TGTGCCAGCTCACCTCGTGGACAGGGGGCGCGGAACACTGAAGCTTTCTTT. This sequence encodes CASSPRGQGARNTEAFF.

The chain links TRBV27 to TRBJ1-5; 7 bases are shared with TRBD1. V lost 6 bases, J lost 6 bases, and 17 bases stayed unmatched. This CDR3 comprises 17 residues. Per germline, CDR1 MNHEY and CDR2 SMNVEV (reference sequence). CDR3: CASSRSQGIGYSQPQHF. The CDR3 nucleotides are TGTGCCAGCAGCCGATCACAGGGGATAGGTTATAGTCAGCCCCAGCATTTT.

The chain employs TRBV30 and TRBJ2-4; TRBD2 aligns across 12 bases. Germline CDR1 is GTSNPN and CDR2 is SVGIG (reference sequence). With V trimmed by 2 bases and J by 1 base, 9 bases remained unmatched. This CDR3 contains 18 residues. CDR3 residues: CAWSLTRTSGKAKNIQYF. The CDR3 DNA sequence: TGTGCCTGGAGTTTAACGCGGACTAGCGGGAAGGCCAAAAACATTCAGTACTTC.

The chain combines TRBV7-9 with TRBJ2-5, with TRBD2 matching over 12 bases. The ends lost 6 bases at V and 4 bases at J; junction bases unmatched: 12. CDR1 SEHNR and CDR2 FQNEAQ come from the germline V gene (reference sequence). This CDR3 has 17 residues. The CDR3 nucleotides are TGTGCCAGCAGAGAGCCCGGACTAGCGGGATTTGGAGAGACCCAGTACTTC. It specifies CASREPGLAGFGETQYF.

This clone was observed a few times. The chain recombines TRBV27 with TRBJ1-5; D is possibly TRBD1 (5 bases). V lost 5 bases and J lost 7, with 15 bases in between. The CDR3 is 14 residues long. Germline-derived CDR1 and CDR2 are MNHEY and SMNVEV (reference sequence). The CDR3, as DNA: TGTGCCAGCAGTCCCTTTGACAGTGACCAGCCCCAGCATTTT. Its translation: CASSPFDSDQPQHF.

This clone occurred once. The genes are TRBV30 and TRBJ1-2, with 10 bases fitting TRBD1. The germline V gene has CDR1 GTSNPN and CDR2 SVGIG (reference sequence). After removal of 2 bases from V and 3 bases from J, the junction contained 3 bases not matched to a gene. This CDR3 is built from 14 residues. The CDR3: CAWSLGTGDYGYTF. The CDR3 coding sequence is TGTGCCTGGAGTTTGGGGACAGGGGACTATGGCTACACCTTC.

A single count supports this clone. The V gene is TRBV6-6, the J gene TRBJ1-6, with TRBD1 matching 7 bases. Germline CDR1 and CDR2: MNHNY and SVGAGI (reference sequence). V lost 5 bases and J lost 3; bases outside the gene matches: 4. CDR3 length: 15 amino acids. This chain's CDR3 is CASSIGTVYNSPLHF. The DNA for the CDR3 is TGTGCCAGCAGTATTGGGACAGTCTATAATTCACCCCTCCACTTT.

CDR3 nucleotides: TGTGCCAGCAGTTACTCCGAACAGGGGAGGAGCACTGAAGCTTTCTTT. Translation gives CASSYSEQGRSTEAFF. The chain recombines TRBV6-2 or TRBV6-3 with TRBJ1-1; TRBD1 agrees at 7 bases. The J segment lost 4 bases and the V segment lost 0 bases, leaving 8 bases of the junction unmatched. CDR3 size: 16 residues. The germline V gene encodes CDR1 MNHEY and CDR2 SVGEGT.

The CDR3 here is CASKSGAGDRQFF. In DNA, the CDR3 is TGTGCCAGCAAGTCCGGAGCGGGAGATCGGCAGTTCTTC. This sequence joins TRBV2 and TRBJ2-1; TRBD2 aligns across 8 bases. This CDR3 contains 13 residues. The V and J ends lost 7 bases and 12 bases, in that order; junction bases with no gene match: 11. Looked up from germline, CDR1 is SNHLY and CDR2 is FYNNEI.

The V and J genes are TRBV7-6 and TRBJ2-5, with 8 bases matching TRBD2. Germline V gene data show CDR1 as SGHVS and CDR2 as FNYEAQ. Trimming took 4 bases from V and 6 from J; bases not matched to a gene: 13. This CDR3 comprises 16 residues. CDR3 sequence: CASSSLGTSQMQTQYF. CDR3 nucleotide sequence: TGTGCCAGCAGCTCCTTAGGGACTAGTCAGATGCAGACCCAGTACTTC.

This clone was detected once. CDR3 coding DNA: TGTGCCAGCAGCTTACAGGGACTCTCTGGAAACACCATATATTTT. This gives the protein CASSLQGLSGNTIYF. V gene TRBV7-8 combines with J gene TRBJ1-3; weak D call: TRBD1 (5 bases). Deletions cut 2 bases from V and 0 bases from J, with 8 bases between. Germline lookup yields CDR1 SGHVS and CDR2 FQNEAQ. The CDR3 is 15 amino acids.

The chain joins TRBV5-1 to TRBJ2-2; D is ambiguous. The CDR3 runs 14 residues. The V end lost 0 bases, the J end lost 5 bases, and 8 bases lay between the germline ends. Looked up from germline, CDR1 is SGHRS and CDR2 is YFSETQ. CDR3 DNA sequence: TGCGCCAGCAGCTTGGACAGTGAGACCGGGGAGCTGTTTTTT. Translation gives CASSLDSETGELFF. Full variable domain (rest looked up from reference TRBV5-1 and TRBJ2-2): KAGVTQTPRYLIKTRGQQVTLSCSPISGHRSVSWYQQTPGQGLQFLFEYFSETQRNKGNFPGRFSGRQFSNSRSEMNVSTLELGDSALYLCASSLDSETGELFFGEGSRLTVL.

The rearrangement uses TRBV6-6 and TRBJ1-1; D perhaps matches TRBD1 (5 bases). CDR3 length: 14 residues. Trimming removed 0 bases at V and 4 bases at J, with 9 bases between. Germline lookup yields CDR1 MNHNY and CDR2 SVGAGI (reference sequence). The CDR3 nucleotides are TGTGCCAGCAGTTACTCGGGGGGAGGCACTGAAGCTTTCTTT. Protein: CASSYSGGGTEAFF.

The genes are TRBV6-5 and TRBJ1-1; TRBD1 might be the D (6 bases). Germline V gene sequence: CDR1 MNHEY, CDR2 SVGAGI. The CDR3 sequence is 14 residues long. With 4 bases removed from V and 0 bases from J, the gap between germline ends came to 9 bases. The CDR3 nucleotides are TGTGCCAGCAGTTCACAGGGTATGAACACTGAAGCTTTCTTT. The encoded protein is CASSSQGMNTEAFF.